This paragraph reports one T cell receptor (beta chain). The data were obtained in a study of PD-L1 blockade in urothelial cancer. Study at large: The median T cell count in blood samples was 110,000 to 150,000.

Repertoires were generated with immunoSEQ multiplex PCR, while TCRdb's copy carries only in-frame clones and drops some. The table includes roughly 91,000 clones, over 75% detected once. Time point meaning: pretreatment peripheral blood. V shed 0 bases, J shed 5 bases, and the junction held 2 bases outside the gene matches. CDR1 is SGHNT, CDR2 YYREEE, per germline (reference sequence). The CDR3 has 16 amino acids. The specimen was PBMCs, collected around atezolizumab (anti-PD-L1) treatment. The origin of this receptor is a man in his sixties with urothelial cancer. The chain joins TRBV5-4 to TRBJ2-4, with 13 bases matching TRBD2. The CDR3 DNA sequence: TGTGCCAGCAGCTTGGGACTAGCGGGGGGCGAAAACATTCAGTACTTC. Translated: CASSLGLAGGENIQYF.